These T cell receptor beta chains were read from a single sample in a study of T-cell memory formation after mild COVID-19. TCRdb itself ran the 5' RACE reads through MiXCR, one entry per CDR3 protein. The sample yields 150,000 or so distinct CDR3 sequences, roughly 30% seen once. Sequencing was done on a sample of PBMCs or a T cell subset sorted from them (not recorded which). The receptors shown here come from an adult woman who had mild COVID-19 (a few samples of this study predate the infection). Cell type and time point are not known. Both conserved end residues are part of each CDR3. The D gene is left open where the match is weak. Clone size, where shown, is once, few, many, or a class for clones that have expanded.

TRBJ2-3	few	TRBV10-3	.	TGTGCCATCGGCAGGACAGATACGCAGTATTTT	CAIGRTDTQYF
TRBJ1-5	few	TRBV12-3/TRBV12-4	.	TGTGCCAGCAGTTATGGGGGCAATCAGCCCCAGCATTTT	CASSYGGNQPQHF
TRBJ1-1	.	TRBV7-2	.	TGTGCCAGCAGCTTCCGACAGTTGTACACTGAAGCTTTCTTT	CASSFRQLYTEAFF
TRBJ2-1	many	TRBV11-2	TRBD2	TGTGCCAGCAGCTTAGAGCGGGGGACGTACAATGAGCAGTTCTTC	CASSLERGTYNEQFF
TRBJ1-1	.	TRBV6-2/TRBV6-3	.	TGTGCCAGCAGTTACGGCAGCATGAACACTGAAGCTTTCTTT	CASSYGSMNTEAFF
TRBJ2-7	.	TRBV6-6	.	TGTGCCAGCTCCCCCTCCGCTCAGAAGCAGTACTTC	CASSPSAQKQYF
TRBJ1-5	.	TRBV5-1	.	TGCGCCAGCAGCTTGGCCGGGGGATACCAGCCCCAGCATTTT	CASSLAGGYQPQHF
TRBJ2-7	few	TRBV28	.	TGTGCCAGCAGTTTAAGGTACGAGCAGTACTTC	CASSLRYEQYF
TRBJ1-5	few	TRBV7-9	.	TGTGCCAGCAGCTTAGAGTCGGTCGGGGAGCGAAGCAATCAGCCCCAGCATTTT	CASSLESVGERSNQPQHF
TRBJ2-2	.	TRBV5-1	.	TGCGCCAGCAGCATCCCGACAGCCGGGGAGCTGTTTTTT	CASSIPTAGELFF
TRBJ2-7	.	TRBV9	.	TGTGCCAGCAGCGCCGGGGACTACGAGCAGTACTTC	CASSAGDYEQYF
TRBJ2-1	few	TRBV29-1	TRBD2	TGCAGCGTTGAAGGGTTAGCGGGAGGGCCTAGGAATGAGCAGTTCTTC	CSVEGLAGGPRNEQFF
TRBJ1-5	few	TRBV5-6	.	TGTGCCAGCAGCTTGGGGGTAAAGGGGATCAGCCCCCAGCATTTT	CASSLGVKGISPQHF
TRBJ2-3	.	TRBV5-1	TRBD2	TGCGCCAGCAGATCTAGCGGGGGGGCTACACGCACAGATACGCAGTATTTT	CASRSSGGATRTDTQYF
TRBJ2-5	.	TRBV5-1	.	TGCGCCAGCAGCATCGGGGGTGGGGAGGAGACCCAGTACTTC	CASSIGGGEETQYF
TRBJ2-1	few	TRBV5-1	.	TGCGCCAGCAGCTTGGCGCAGGATGAGCAGTTCTTC	CASSLAQDEQFF
TRBJ2-1	few	TRBV24-1	.	TGTGCCACCAGTGATACAGGGTCTTCCTACAATGAGCAGTTCTTC	CATSDTGSSYNEQFF
TRBJ2-4	few	TRBV7-9	TRBD2	TGTGCCAGCAGCCCGACTAGCGGGGGTGACATTCAGTACTTC	CASSPTSGGDIQYF
TRBJ2-3	few	TRBV9	.	TGTGCCAGCAGCGTCACCGGGACAAACACAGATACGCAGTATTTT	CASSVTGTNTDTQYF
TRBJ2-2	.	TRBV7-3	.	TGTGCCAGCAGCGCATCCGGGACTGCCGGGGAGCTGTTTTTT	CASSASGTAGELFF
TRBJ1-2	.	TRBV10-3	.	TGTGCCATCAGACAGGGAAGAGATGGCTACACCTTC	CAIRQGRDGYTF
TRBJ2-5	.	TRBV4-2	.	TGTGCCAGCAGCCCGACGGGGCAAGAGACCCAGTACTTC	CASSPTGQETQYF
TRBJ1-2	few	TRBV27	.	TGTGCCAGCAGTTTCGGCAGGGTCGGTGGCTACACCTTC	CASSFGRVGGYTF
TRBJ2-3	few	TRBV12-3/TRBV12-4	TRBD2	TGTGCCAGCAGGTCAGCGGGGCTAGATACGCAGTATTTT	CASRSAGLDTQYF
TRBJ2-7	.	TRBV24-1	.	TGTGCCACCAGTGATCGGAGAGGCGGGACCTACGAGCAGTACTTC	CATSDRRGGTYEQYF
TRBJ2-3	few	TRBV15	TRBD2	TGTGCCACCAGCCCAGAGGGCCGGGAGGGTGGCACAGATACGCAGTATTTT	CATSPEGREGGTDTQYF
TRBJ2-3	.	TRBV29-1	.	TGCAGCGTTGTCCGACTTTCGGATCGCACAGATACGCAGTATTTT	CSVVRLSDRTDTQYF
TRBJ2-3	.	TRBV18	.	TGTGCCAGCTCACGTGACCGCACAGATACGCAGTATTTT	CASSRDRTDTQYF
TRBJ2-3	.	TRBV20-1	.	TGCAGTGCTAGAGCATACAGTTCCCGAACGACTAGAGATTCCACAGATACGCAGTATTTT	CSARAYSSRTTRDSTDTQYF
TRBJ2-1	few	TRBV24-1	.	TGTGCCACCAGTGAGAGCCGGGGCTACAATGAGCAGTTCTTC	CATSESRGYNEQFF
TRBJ2-7	few	TRBV20-1	TRBD2	TGCAGTGCTAGTCCCCTAGGGCGGGAGCCCTACGAGCAGTACTTC	CSASPLGREPYEQYF
TRBJ2-1	.	TRBV20-1	.	TGCAGTGCTAGAGACCGCATTGGCCCCCGATCGGATGAGCAGTTCTTC	CSARDRIGPRSDEQFF
TRBJ2-7	few	TRBV10-3	.	TGTGCCATCAGTGAAGGACACGGGGCTCTCGAGCAGTACTTC	CAISEGHGALEQYF
TRBJ1-1	.	TRBV24-1	TRBD1	TGTGCCACCAGACCTTCCCGGGACAGGGGTGAAGCTTTCTTT	CATRPSRDRGEAFF
TRBJ1-5	few	TRBV7-2	.	TGTGCCAGCAGCTTAGGTCCCGGGGGGGTTAGCAATCAGCCCCAGCATTTT	CASSLGPGGVSNQPQHF
TRBJ2-5	few	TRBV4-2	.	TGTGCCAGCAGCCAAGATGCGATAAAAGAGACCCAGTACTTC	CASSQDAIKETQYF
TRBJ2-7	once	TRBV6-5	TRBD2	TGTGCCAGCAGGTCCCGTACTAGCGGGAGCCCCTCCTACGAGCAGTACTTC	CASRSRTSGSPSYEQYF
TRBJ2-7	few	TRBV5-8	.	TGTGCCAGCAGCTCTAGGACACGGAGCTCCTACGAGCAGTACTTC	CASSSRTRSSYEQYF
TRBJ1-5	.	TRBV4-2	.	TGTGCCAGCAGCCAAGAAGGGCAGAGCAATCAGCCCCAGCATTTT	CASSQEGQSNQPQHF
TRBJ1-2	few	TRBV5-1	.	TGCGCCAGCAGCTTGGTGGGAAACTATGGCTACACCTTC	CASSLVGNYGYTF
TRBJ2-5	few	TRBV7-9	TRBD1	TGTGCCAGCAGCTTAGTGGGACAGGCCTCCGTAGGGACCCAGTACTTC	CASSLVGQASVGTQYF
TRBJ1-2	.	TRBV20-1	.	TGCAGTGCTCTGGCCCCCCGACAGTATGGCTACACCTTC	CSALAPRQYGYTF
TRBJ1-2	few	TRBV4-1	TRBD1	TGCGCCAGCAGCCAGGACTCCGGGACAGCATCTGCTCTCCCCTATGGCTACACCTTC	CASSQDSGTASALPYGYTF
TRBJ2-6	many	TRBV6-2/TRBV6-3	.	TGTGCCAGCAGCGAGAGCTCTGGGGCCAACGTCCTGACTTTC	CASSESSGANVLTF